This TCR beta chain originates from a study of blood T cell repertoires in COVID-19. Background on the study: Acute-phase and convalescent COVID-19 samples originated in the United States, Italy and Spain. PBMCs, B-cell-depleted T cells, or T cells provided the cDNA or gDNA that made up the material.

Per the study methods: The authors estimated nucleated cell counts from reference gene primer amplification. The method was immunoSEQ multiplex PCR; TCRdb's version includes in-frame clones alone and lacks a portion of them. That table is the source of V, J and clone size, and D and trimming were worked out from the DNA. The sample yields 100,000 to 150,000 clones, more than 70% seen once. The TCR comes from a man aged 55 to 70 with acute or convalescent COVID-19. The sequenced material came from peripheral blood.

The CDR3 region has the DNA TGTGCCATCAGGCAGGGTAACACCGGGGAGCTGTTTTTT. It encodes CAIRQGNTGELFF. The chain carries TRBV6-5 and TRBJ2-2, with D perhaps TRBD1 (5 bases). The V gene lost 10 bases and the J gene lost 2 bases, with 11 bases spanning the gap. Per the germline V gene, CDR1 is MNHEY and CDR2 is SVGAGI. The CDR3 contains 13 residues.